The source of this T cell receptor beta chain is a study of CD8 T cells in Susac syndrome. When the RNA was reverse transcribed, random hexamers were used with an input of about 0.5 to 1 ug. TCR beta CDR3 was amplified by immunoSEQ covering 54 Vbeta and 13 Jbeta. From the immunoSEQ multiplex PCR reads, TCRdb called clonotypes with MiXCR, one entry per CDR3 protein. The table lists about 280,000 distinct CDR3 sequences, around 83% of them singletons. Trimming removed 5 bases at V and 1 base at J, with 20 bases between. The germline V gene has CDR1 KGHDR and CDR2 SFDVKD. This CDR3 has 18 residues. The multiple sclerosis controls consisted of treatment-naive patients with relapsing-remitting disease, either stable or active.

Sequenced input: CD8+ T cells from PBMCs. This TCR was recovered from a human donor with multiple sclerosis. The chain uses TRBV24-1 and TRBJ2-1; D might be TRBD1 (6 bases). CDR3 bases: TGTGCCACCAGTGGTCACAACAGGGATTGGGGGTCCTACAATGAGCAGTTCTTC. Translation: CATSGHNRDWGSYNEQFF.